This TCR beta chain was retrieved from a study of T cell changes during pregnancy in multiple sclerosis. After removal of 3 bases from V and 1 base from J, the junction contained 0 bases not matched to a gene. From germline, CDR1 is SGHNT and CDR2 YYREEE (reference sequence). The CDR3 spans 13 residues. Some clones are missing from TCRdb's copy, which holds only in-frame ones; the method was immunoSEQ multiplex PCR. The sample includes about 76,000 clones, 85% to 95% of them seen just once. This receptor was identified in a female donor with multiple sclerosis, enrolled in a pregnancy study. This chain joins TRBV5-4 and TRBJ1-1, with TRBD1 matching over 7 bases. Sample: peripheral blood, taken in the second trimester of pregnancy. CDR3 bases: TGTGCCAGCAGCTGGGACAGGAACACTGAAGCTTTCTTT. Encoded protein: CASSWDRNTEAFF.